This T cell receptor beta chain was sequenced during a study of shared clonotypes between healthy human individuals (dated by TCRdb to 2019 to 2021). Study-level background: Three men and two women, aged 18 to 49 years, made up the cohort. For each donor, CD4 naive and CD4 memory were each given three plates, CD8 naive was given two plates, and CD8 memory was given one plate. Blood TCR repertoires of a handful of healthy adults were deeply sequenced to estimate repertoire size and the extent of clonotype sharing between individuals. Libraries were prepared and TCR repertoires were sequenced by different laboratories using diverse techniques, in order to increase sequencing depth and limit assay-specific biases. Each donor's leukapheresis produced roughly between roughly 0.85 and 9 billion PBMCs. Paper-wide results and their limitations: Sampling was limited to blood, and TCR repertoires in tissue likely differ from TCR repertoires in blood. Compared with non-shared clonotypes, the clonotypes found in all four sorted-subset donors had higher generation probabilities. Because the study included only a small number of donors, the genetic and exposure-history diversity represented was limited. Pairwise subsampling led to the expectation that sequencing depth would affect the degree of clonotype sharing among donors. Naive subsets generally had larger estimated clonotype richness than memory subsets. Across a few donors, 5% to 6% of naive CD4, approximately 3.6% of naive CD8, 2.3% of memory CD4, and 0.4% of memory CD8 clonotypes were shared. Rarefaction of sorted-subset datasets indicated incomplete sequencing despite the large sequencing depth.

Via the germline V gene, CDR1 is SGHTA and CDR2 FQGTGA. The cysteine opens and the phenylalanine closes a CDR3 of 14 amino acids. Here the CDR3 DNA is all that survives: 42 bases in frame from base 1. V was cut back by 5 bases and J by 6 bases, leaving a gap of 13 bases between them. Healthy HIV-negative adults with no recently reported acute infections or vaccinations were included as donors. Every donor was a Caucasian adult residing in Nashville, Tennessee, USA. CD4+ T cells were enriched by magnetic negative selection; naive cells were then positively selected on CD45RA, and the negative fraction formed the memory subset. Blood was obtained by leukapheresis, after which PBMCs were separated by Ficoll-Histopaque density gradient centrifugation and cryopreserved in liquid nitrogen vapor phase. Purity and quantity of every magnetically sorted T cell population were checked by analytical flow cytometry. From each sorted fraction, genomic DNA was isolated and quantified by UV absorbance on a Nanodrop 2000c.

Using the deep immunoSEQ assay, multiplex PCR amplified TCR CDR3 regions from genomic DNA. Extracted genomic DNA from each cell subset was distributed evenly across all wells of several immunoSEQ 96-well plates, and each plate was treated as a replicate. For sorted subsets, roughly 200 ng of genomic DNA, equivalent to some 30,000 T cell genomes, went into each replicate PCR. The purified libraries were quantified using a Qubit 3.0 fluorometer, sized with a Bioanalyzer 2100, and then quantified again using the KAPA Library Quantification kit. Each immunoSEQ 96-well plate was sequenced on its own single-read 150-cycle Illumina NextSeq 550 flow cell. The authors processed their data as follows. Because the immunoSEQ output included only junctional sequences and no quality scores, the filtering could not be the same as the filtering used for full-length reads. Sequences were annotated with PyIR, a Python wrapper for IgBLAST v1.9, using IMGT germline references to assign V/J genes and CDR3. Any read was removed if the V/J assignment was weak (E-value above 1e-6), the CDR3 was missing, or the read contained stop codons, out-of-frame junctions, or ambiguous translated residues. V3J clonotypes were defined as sequences sharing the same inferred V gene, J gene, and CDR3 amino acid sequence. The percentage overlap between two repertoires was calculated by dividing the number of shared unique clonotypes by the size of the smaller repertoire. Three approaches were used to assess repertoire richness: RTK rarefaction, the Chao1 estimator, and Recon v2.1 estimates of unobserved clonotypes. Generation probabilities were computed with OLGA for all TCRbeta clonotypes obtained by the gDNA method from several donors. TCRdb re-hosts the immuneACCESS table, in-frame sequences only. Its copies lack some clones; in the studies checked, an unresolved V gene accounts for under half of them, and the cause for the rest is not known. That table gives V, J and clone size, and the DNA gave D and trimming. Present in this sample are fewer than 1.6 million clones, 97% to 99% of which were seen just once. The ten largest clones represent roughly 0.35% of the sample.

In this sample, this clone turned up once. The antigen it recognizes is unknown. No qualities accompany the bases; no much larger clone lies one base away. This clonotype originated in a man aged 25 to 40 in good health. Specimen: naive CD4+ T cells sorted from blood. The cell subset or site label of this sample denotes: CD45RA+ positively selected. The rearrangement combines TRBV7-3 with TRBJ2-2; the D segment cannot be called with confidence. The CDR3 protein: CASSPPGKPGELFF. The nucleotides are TGTGCCAGCAGCCCTCCAGGCAAACCCGGGGAGCTGTTTTTT.